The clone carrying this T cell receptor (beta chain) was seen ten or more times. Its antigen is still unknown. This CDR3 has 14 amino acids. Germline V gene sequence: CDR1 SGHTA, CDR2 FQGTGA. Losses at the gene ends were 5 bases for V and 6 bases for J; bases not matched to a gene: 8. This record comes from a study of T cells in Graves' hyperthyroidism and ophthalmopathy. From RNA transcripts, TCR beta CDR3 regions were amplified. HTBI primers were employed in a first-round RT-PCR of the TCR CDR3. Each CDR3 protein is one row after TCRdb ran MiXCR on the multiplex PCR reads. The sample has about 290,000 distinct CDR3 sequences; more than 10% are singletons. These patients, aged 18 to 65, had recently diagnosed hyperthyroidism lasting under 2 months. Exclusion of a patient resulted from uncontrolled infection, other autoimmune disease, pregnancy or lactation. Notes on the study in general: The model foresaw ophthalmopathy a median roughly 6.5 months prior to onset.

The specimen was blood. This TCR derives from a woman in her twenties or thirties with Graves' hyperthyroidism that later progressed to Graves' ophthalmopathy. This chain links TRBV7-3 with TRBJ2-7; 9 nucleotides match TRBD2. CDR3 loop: CASSDGLAGSEQYF. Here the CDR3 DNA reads TGTGCCAGCAGCGACGGTCTAGCGGGATCCGAGCAGTACTTC.